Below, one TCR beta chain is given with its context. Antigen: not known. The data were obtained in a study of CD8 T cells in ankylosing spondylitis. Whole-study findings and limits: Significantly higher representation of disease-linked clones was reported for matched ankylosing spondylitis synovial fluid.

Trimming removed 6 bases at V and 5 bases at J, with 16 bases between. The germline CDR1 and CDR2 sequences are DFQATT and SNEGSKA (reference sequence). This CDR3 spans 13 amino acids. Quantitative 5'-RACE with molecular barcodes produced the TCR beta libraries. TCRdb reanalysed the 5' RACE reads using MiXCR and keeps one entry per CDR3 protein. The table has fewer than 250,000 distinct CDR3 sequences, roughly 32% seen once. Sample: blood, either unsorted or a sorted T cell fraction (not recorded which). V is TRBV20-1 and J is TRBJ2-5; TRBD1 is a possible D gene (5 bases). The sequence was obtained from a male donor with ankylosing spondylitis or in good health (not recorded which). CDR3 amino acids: CSAPQGLRETQYF. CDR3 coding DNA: TGCAGTGCGCCGCAGGGTCTCCGGGAGACCCAGTACTTC.